These 22 T cell receptor beta chains originate from one sample sequenced in a study of T cell responses to AZD1222 COVID-19 vaccine. Profiled with immunoSEQ multiplex PCR; TCRdb holds only in-frame clones, not every one. The data contain more than 130,000 clones, around nine tenths of them singletons. The specimen was peripheral blood, collected on day 0 of AZD1222 vaccination. These TCRs come from an adult in good health.

V and J are TRBV4-1 and TRBJ2-7; D is perhaps TRBD1 (5 bases). Germline CDR1 is MGHRA and CDR2 is YSYEKL. Trimming took 2 bases from V and 2 from J, leaving 13 bases between them. The length of the CDR3 is 15 residues. The CDR3 is CASSQFPVGPYEQYF. The CDR3 region has the DNA TGCGCCAGCAGCCAATTCCCAGTGGGGCCCTACGAGCAGTACTTC.

This clone was picked up one time. The rearrangement joins TRBV12-3 or TRBV12-4 to TRBJ2-3; D uncertain. V was trimmed by 6 bases and J by 14 bases, leaving 18 bases between them. This CDR3 has 12 residues. The chain's CDR3 is CASSPGGLSSYF. Written as DNA, the CDR3 is TGTGCCAGCAGCCCGGGCGGCTTGAGCTCGTATTTT.

The chain employs TRBV6-2 or TRBV6-3 and TRBJ1-4; D may be TRBD1 (5 bases). V was cut by 6 bases and J by 5 bases, with 13 bases left in between. The CDR3 consists of 14 residues. CDR1 MNHEY and CDR2 SVGEGT come from the germline V gene. The chain's CDR3 is CASSAGTVNEKLFF. The CDR3 DNA reads as TGTGCCAGCAGCGCCGGGACGGTAAATGAAAAACTGTTTTTT.

The count of this clone is one. The V and J genes are TRBV9 and TRBJ2-7, with D possibly TRBD1 on 5 matching bases. The ends were cut back, 0 bases at V and 0 bases at J, with 10 bases in the middle. The CDR3 is 15 amino acids. Germline V lookup: CDR1 SGDLS, CDR2 YYNGEE. The CDR3 DNA reads as TGTGCCAGCAGCGTAGGGCCACAGGTCTCCTACGAGCAGTACTTC. Protein sequence: CASSVGPQVSYEQYF.

The genes are TRBV7-2 and TRBJ2-2; 8 bases are a match to TRBD2. The germline gives CDR1 SGHTA, CDR2 FQGNSA. V was pared by 5 bases and J by 1 base, with 9 bases of the junction left unmatched. The CDR3 contains 17 residues. This chain's CDR3 is CASSKDALAGNTGELFF. DNA for the CDR3: TGTGCCAGCAGCAAAGACGCCCTAGCGGGGAACACCGGGGAGCTGTTTTTT.

The chain has TRBV4-2 and TRBJ1-4, with a weak D call TRBD1 (5 bases). CDR3 length equals 15 residues. Germline loops: CDR1 LGHNA, CDR2 YNFKEQ. Trimming pared 5 bases from V and 8 bases from J, leaving 18 bases between. In DNA form, the CDR3 reads TGTGCCAGCAGCACCCCGGCAGGGAAGAAAGAAAAACTGTTTTTT. Encoded protein: CASSTPAGKKEKLFF.

The rearrangement links TRBV3-1 (or the pseudogene TRBV3-2) to TRBJ2-3; no reliable D call. The CDR3 covers 17 residues. V dropped 0 bases and J dropped 0 bases, with 13 bases sitting between them. In germline, CDR1 is LGHDT, CDR2 YNNKEL (reference sequence). This CDR3 is CASSQDPPVGSTDTQYF. CDR3 coding DNA: TGTGCCAGCAGCCAAGATCCCCCAGTAGGGAGCACAGATACGCAGTATTTT.

The chain joins TRBV7-9 to TRBJ1-1; 8 bases align to TRBD1. Germline trimming cut 4 bases from V and 0 bases from J; bases unmatched to any gene: 7. There are 16 residues in the CDR3. Per the germline V gene, CDR1 is SEHNR and CDR2 is FQNEAQ (reference sequence). The CDR3 loop reads CASSSTGTGVNTEAFF. The CDR3 coding sequence is TGTGCCAGCAGCTCTACCGGGACAGGCGTGAACACTGAAGCTTTCTTT.

The chain employs TRBV12-5 and TRBJ2-2; 7 bases are shared with TRBD1. Germline V gene sequence: CDR1 LGHNT, CDR2 FRNRAP. The V and J ends lost 4 bases and 7 bases, in that order; junction bases with no gene match: 6. This CDR3 is 14 amino acids long. This chain's CDR3 is CASGSTGWDGELFF. The CDR3 DNA follows: TGTGCTAGTGGTTCGACAGGGTGGGACGGGGAGCTGTTTTTT.

The chain carries TRBV29-1 and TRBJ1-1; TRBD1 might be the D (5 bases). Trimming removed 4 bases from V and 8 bases from J, with 11 bases in between. CDR1 and CDR2 from the germline V gene are SQVTM and ANQGSEA. The CDR3 runs 11 residues. The CDR3 DNA reads as TGCAGCGTTGGGGCAGGGTCCGAAGCTTTCTTT. Protein: CSVGAGSEAFF.

The V call is TRBV5-1, the J call TRBJ2-5, with 7 nucleotides matching TRBD1. The V segment lost 7 bases and the J segment 3 bases; nucleotides outside the gene matches: 9. From germline, CDR1 is SGHRS and CDR2 YFSETQ. CDR3 size: 14 residues. The chain's CDR3 is CASYPQGGEETQYF. As DNA, the CDR3 is TGCGCCAGCTACCCGCAAGGGGGCGAAGAGACCCAGTACTTC.

The J gene is TRBJ1-3, the V gene TRBV19, with a tentative D call TRBD1 (5 bases). The germline CDR1 and CDR2 sequences are LNHDA and SQIVND (reference sequence). Between the trimmed V and J ends, which lost 3 bases and 0 bases, there was a span of 15 bases. The CDR3 has 17 amino acids. The CDR3 sequence: CASSILPDSYSGNTIYF. CDR3 DNA sequence: TGTGCCAGTAGTATTCTCCCCGACAGCTACTCTGGAAACACCATATATTTT.

This chain uses TRBV2 with TRBJ2-2; 9 bases fit TRBD1. Per germline, CDR1 SNHLY and CDR2 FYNNEI. Trimming removed 3 bases from V and 9 bases from J; junction bases left unmatched: 5. The CDR3 is 14 amino acids. CDR3 protein: CASSEGQGLRELFF. The DNA for the CDR3 is TGTGCCAGCAGTGAGGGACAGGGTTTGAGGGAGCTGTTTTTT.

V gene TRBV5-3 combines with J gene TRBJ2-7; perhaps TRBD2 as D (7 bases). TRBV5-3 is placed among ORFs of uncertain function. This CDR3 contains 14 residues. The CDR3 coding sequence is TGTCTTACTATCAGGCGGGGGCCCCCCCACGAGCAGTACTTC. Its protein product is CLTIRRGPPHEQYF.

The chain couples TRBV5-6 to TRBJ1-5; D is perhaps TRBD1 (5 bases). This CDR3 has 15 amino acids. Germline assignment: CDR1 SGHDT and CDR2 YYEEEE. With 3 bases removed from V and 5 bases from J, the gap between germline ends came to 15 bases. The chain's CDR3 is CASSSHRTPDQPQHF. CDR3 bases: TGTGCCAGCAGCTCCCATAGGACACCCGATCAGCCCCAGCATTTT.

This sequence joins TRBV3-1 (or the pseudogene TRBV3-2) and TRBJ1-6; TRBD1 matches 8 bases. Germline assignment: CDR1 LGHDT and CDR2 YNNKEL (reference sequence). J lost 8 bases, V lost 6 bases, and 6 bases had no gene match. The CDR3 totals 14 residues. CDR3 nucleotides: TGTGCCAGCAGTCCAAACAGGGGGTATTCACCCCTCCACTTT. Protein sequence: CASSPNRGYSPLHF.

The chain couples TRBV6-2 or TRBV6-3 to TRBJ1-1, with TRBD1 as a possible D gene (5 bases). The V and J ends lost 2 bases and 4 bases respectively, with 8 bases between them. The CDR3 is made up of 13 amino acids. Germline V gene data show CDR1 as MNHEY and CDR2 as SVGEGT. As DNA, the CDR3 is TGTGCCAGCAGTTACGGGGGTGGCACTGAAGCTTTCTTT. Residues: CASSYGGGTEAFF.

This chain connects TRBV3-1 (or the pseudogene TRBV3-2) to TRBJ1-2; D is ambiguous. The germline V gene has CDR1 LGHDT and CDR2 YNNKEL (reference sequence). The CDR3 loop spans 14 amino acids. V lost 10 bases and J 3 bases, leaving 18 bases between the germline ends. The CDR3 spells CAIKTPHGYYGYTF. The CDR3 DNA is TGTGCCATTAAGACCCCACACGGCTACTATGGCTACACCTTC.

This chain connects TRBV5-5 to TRBJ2-3, with 7 positions matching TRBD2. CDR3 size: 15 residues. Losses at the gene ends were 4 bases for V and 7 bases for J; bases not matched to a gene: 12. Germline V gene sequence: CDR1 SGHKS, CDR2 YYEKEE (reference sequence). CDR3 sequence: CASSGDYSTGYTQYF. CDR3 coding DNA: TGTGCCAGCAGCGGGGACTACTCAACAGGATATACGCAGTATTTT.

V is TRBV5-6 and J is TRBJ1-2, with D uncertain. This CDR3 is built from 12 residues. Trimming removed 2 bases at V and 8 bases at J, with 10 bases between. Germline assignment: CDR1 SGHDT and CDR2 YYEEEE. CDR3 bases: TGTGCCAGCAGCTTTGAGGGTGGAGGCTACACCTTC. This codes for CASSFEGGGYTF. The full variable domain, its missing parts supplied by reference TRBV5-6 and TRBJ1-2, is DAGVTQSPTHLIKTRGQQVTLRCSPKSGHDTVSWYQQALGQGPQFIFQYYEEEERQRGNFPDRFSGHQFPNYSSELNVNALLLGDSALYLCASSFEGGGYTFGSGTRLTVV.

V gene TRBV5-5 combines with J gene TRBJ2-3; D is possibly TRBD1 or TRBD2 (5 bases each). CDR3 length: 15 amino acids. Germline CDR1 SGHKS, CDR2 YYEKEE (reference sequence). Trimming removed 3 bases at V and 0 bases at J, with 11 bases between. The CDR3 sequence is CASSYPGTSTDTQYF. The CDR3, as DNA: TGTGCCAGCAGCTACCCCGGGACCAGCACAGATACGCAGTATTTT.

The rearrangement links TRBV13 to TRBJ2-7; no clear D. Germline V lookup: CDR1 PRHDT, CDR2 FYEKMQ (reference sequence). Deletions cut 5 bases from V and 2 bases from J, with 13 bases between. The CDR3 is 14 amino acids. The CDR3 region is CASSGTEAAYEQYF. The DNA of the CDR3 is TGTGCCAGCAGCGGAACGGAAGCAGCCTACGAGCAGTACTTC.